Sequencing of this T cell receptor beta chain was carried out in a study of cytomegalovirus exposure and HLA in healthy donors. PCR employed 60 Vbeta and 13 Jbeta primers. Here immunoSEQ multiplex PCR was the method, and the copy in TCRdb shows in-frame clones only, minus some. Found here are under 200,000 clones, 82% of them singletons; the top ten hold more than 0.45%. Trimming removed 2 bases at V and 7 bases at J, with 3 bases between. The germline V gene encodes CDR1 SGHRS and CDR2 YFSETQ. The CDR3 spans 11 residues. The chain joins TRBV5-1 to TRBJ1-4, with unresolved D. Sequencing was done on a sample of PBMCs. The sequence derives from a woman aged 45 to 65 in good health and CMV-seronegative. The CDR3 DNA sequence: TGCGCCAGCAGCTTCGGTGAAAAACTGTTTTTT. Amino acids: CASSFGEKLFF.